The count of the clone carrying this T cell receptor beta chain is one. The antigen remains undetermined. The V gene's germline CDR1 is KGHSH and CDR2 LQKENI. The length of the CDR3 is 16 residues. The V segment lost 6 bases and the J segment 4 bases; nucleotides outside the gene matches: 8. This entry is derived from a study of T cell responses to AZD1222 COVID-19 vaccine. Assay: immunoSEQ multiplex PCR; the TCRdb copy retains only in-frame clones and omits some. The table includes 130,000 to 150,000 clones, approximately 90% detected once. Study results and caveats: The span of vaccine-associated CD4 TCRs extended across spike, with dominance at 160-218 and 743-854. Baseline serology detected seropositivity in only six AZD1222 recipients. The repertoires were collected only after the peak T cell response. It should be noted that donors were predominantly white British and more often female, and clonal diversity was possibly underestimated.

The starting material was peripheral blood, obtained on day 0 of MenACWY control vaccination. The gene calls are TRBV18 and TRBJ1-5, with 11 bases that match TRBD1. The TCR comes from an adult in good health. The chain's CDR3 is CASSPLGQGANQPQHF. The CDR3 nucleotides read TGTGCCAGCTCGCCCCTCGGACAGGGGGCAAATCAGCCCCAGCATTTT.